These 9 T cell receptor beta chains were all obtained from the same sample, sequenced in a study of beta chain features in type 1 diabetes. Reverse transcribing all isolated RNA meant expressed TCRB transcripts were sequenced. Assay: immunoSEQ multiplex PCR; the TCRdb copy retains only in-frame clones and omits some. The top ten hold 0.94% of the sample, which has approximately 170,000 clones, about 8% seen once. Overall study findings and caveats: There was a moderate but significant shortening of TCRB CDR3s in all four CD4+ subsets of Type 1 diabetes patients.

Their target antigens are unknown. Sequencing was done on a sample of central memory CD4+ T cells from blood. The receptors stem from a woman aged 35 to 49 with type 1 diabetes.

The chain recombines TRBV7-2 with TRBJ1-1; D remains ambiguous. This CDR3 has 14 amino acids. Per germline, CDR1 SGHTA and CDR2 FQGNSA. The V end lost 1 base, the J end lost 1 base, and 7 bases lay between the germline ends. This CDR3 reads CASSLVPGNTEAFF. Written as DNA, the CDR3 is TGTGCCAGCAGCTTAGTTCCGGGGAACACTGAAGCTTTCTTT.

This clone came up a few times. CDR3: CASSLELLAGGAGELFF. The CDR3 DNA is TGTGCCAGCAGCTTAGAGTTGCTAGCGGGGGGGGCCGGGGAGCTGTTTTTT. This chain links TRBV7-2 with TRBJ2-2, with 12 bases matching TRBD2. CDR1 is SGHTA, CDR2 FQGNSA, per germline. The CDR3 covers 17 residues. Trimming took 1 base from V and 6 from J; bases not matched to a gene: 6. The whole variable domain, remainder taken from reference TRBV7-2 and TRBJ2-2, is GAGVSQSPSNKVTEKGKDVELRCDPISGHTALYWYRQSLGQGLEFLIYFQGNSAPDKSGLPSDRFSAERTGGSVSTLTIQRTQQEDSAVYLCASSLELLAGGAGELFFGEGSRLTVL.

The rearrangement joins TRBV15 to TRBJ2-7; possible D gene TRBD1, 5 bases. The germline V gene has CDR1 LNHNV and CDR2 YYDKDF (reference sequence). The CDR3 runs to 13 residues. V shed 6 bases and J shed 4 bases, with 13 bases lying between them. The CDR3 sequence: CATRKPGNYEQYF. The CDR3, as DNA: TGTGCCACCAGGAAGCCAGGGAATTACGAGCAGTACTTC.

CDR3 DNA sequence: TGTGCCAGCAGCTTGCAAACTAGCGGGGGGGCGAGAGATACGCAGTATTTT. This encodes CASSLQTSGGARDTQYF. This chain uses TRBV7-2 with TRBJ2-3; TRBD2 matches 13 bases. Germline CDR1 reads SGHTA; CDR2 reads FQGNSA. The J segment lost 5 bases and the V segment lost 3 bases, leaving 8 bases of the junction unmatched. This CDR3 has 17 residues. Together with reference TRBV7-2 and TRBJ2-3, the CDR3 gives the full variable domain: GAGVSQSPSNKVTEKGKDVELRCDPISGHTALYWYRQSLGQGLEFLIYFQGNSAPDKSGLPSDRFSAERTGGSVSTLTIQRTQQEDSAVYLCASSLQTSGGARDTQYFGPGTRLTVL.

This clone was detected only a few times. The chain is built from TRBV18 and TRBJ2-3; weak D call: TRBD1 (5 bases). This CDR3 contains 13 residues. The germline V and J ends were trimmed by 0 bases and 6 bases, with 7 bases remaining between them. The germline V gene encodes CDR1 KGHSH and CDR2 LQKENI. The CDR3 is CASSPPSGDTQYF. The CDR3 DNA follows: TGTGCCAGCTCACCACCGTCAGGGGATACGCAGTATTTT.

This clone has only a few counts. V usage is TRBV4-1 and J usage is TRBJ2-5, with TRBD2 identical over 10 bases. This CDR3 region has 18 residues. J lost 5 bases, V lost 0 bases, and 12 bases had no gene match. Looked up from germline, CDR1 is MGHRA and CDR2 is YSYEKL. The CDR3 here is CASSQDPTQNSGGETQYF. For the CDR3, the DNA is TGCGCCAGCAGCCAAGACCCCACACAAAATAGCGGGGGGGAGACCCAGTACTTC.

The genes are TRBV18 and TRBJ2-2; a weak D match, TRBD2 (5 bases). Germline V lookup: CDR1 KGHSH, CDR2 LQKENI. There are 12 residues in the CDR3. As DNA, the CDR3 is TGTGCAGGAGGATTGAACACCGGGGAGCTGTTTTTT. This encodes CAGGLNTGELFF.

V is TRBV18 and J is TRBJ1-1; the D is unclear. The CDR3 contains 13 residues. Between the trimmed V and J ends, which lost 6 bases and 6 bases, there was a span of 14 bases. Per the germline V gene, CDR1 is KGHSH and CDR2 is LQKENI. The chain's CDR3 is CASSLTGEAEAFF. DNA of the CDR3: TGTGCCAGCTCGCTGACTGGGGAGGCTGAAGCTTTCTTT.

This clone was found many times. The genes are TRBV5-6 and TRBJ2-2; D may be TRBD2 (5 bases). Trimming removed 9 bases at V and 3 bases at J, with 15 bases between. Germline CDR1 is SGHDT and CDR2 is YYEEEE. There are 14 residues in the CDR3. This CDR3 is CATARGEYTGELFF. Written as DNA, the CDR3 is TGTGCCACCGCCCGTGGGGAGTACACCGGGGAGCTGTTTTTT.